The text below deals with one T cell receptor (beta chain). V lost 3 bases and J lost 1, with 9 bases in between. The V gene's germline CDR1 is GTSNPN and CDR2 SVGIG (reference sequence). The length of the CDR3 is 13 residues. No patient had autoimmune disease or received systemic immunosuppression. This record comes from a study of OX40 agonist ivuxolimab in advanced cancers. Study-level information: Treatment of patients was with ivuxolimab, an agonistic anti-OX40 (CD134) antibody.

Data came from immunoSEQ multiplex PCR; TCRdb stores just in-frame clones and leaves some out. There are roughly 100,000 clones in the sample; approximately 90% occur only once, and roughly 0.79% lies in the top ten. This receptor was obtained from an adult with an advanced solid tumor such as melanoma, head and neck, liver or kidney cancer. Sequences were derived from CD4+ or CD8+ T cells sorted from blood, sampled in a trial of the OX40 agonist ivuxolimab. The gene calls are TRBV30 and TRBJ1-1; possible D gene TRBD1, 5 bases. The chain's CDR3 is CAWSRGRNTEAFF. CDR3 DNA: TGTGCCTGGAGCCGGGGGAGGAACACTGAAGCTTTCTTT. The whole variable domain, remainder taken from reference TRBV30 and TRBJ1-1, is SQTIHQWPATLVQPVGSPLSLECTVEGTSNPNLYWYRQAAGRGLQLLFYSVGIGQISSEVPQNLSASRPQDRQFILSSKKLLLSDSGFYLCAWSRGRNTEAFFGQGTRLTVV.